This T cell receptor beta chain was obtained from a study of human T cells and chemical hapten exposure. The library labeled individual cDNA molecules by adding unique molecular identifiers to them. TCRdb reprocessed the RACE reads via MiXCR and lists one record per CDR3 protein. The table has around 120,000 distinct CDR3 sequences, around 13% seen once. V gave up 4 bases and J gave up 0 bases, with 11 bases separating them. The CDR3 has 15 amino acids. Per the germline V gene, CDR1 is ENHRY and CDR2 is SYGVKD. Time point noted: patch test 1, 2 weeks after DPC sensitization. Noted treatment: therapeutic diphenylcyclopropenone sensitization with weekly scalp DPC.

Sequenced material: whole blood, taken in connection with sensitization to the hapten diphenylcyclopropenone (DPC). This sequence joins TRBV10-3 and TRBJ2-3; maybe TRBD2 (6 bases). The receptor's source is a man younger than 35 with alopecia areata. Some clones in this sample may be carry-over from other donors' samples. CDR3 DNA sequence: TGTGCCATCAGTGGTGGGCGGGGAAGCACAGATACGCAGTATTTT. As protein: CAISGGRGSTDTQYF.